This TCR beta chain was sequenced during a study of T cell repertoires in cytomegalovirus infection. For the study at large: Carrying CMV and the relevant HLA type showed in public TCR beta signatures.

This clonotype was seen a few times. Its antigen is unknown. Overall study results and limits: What dominated the ex vivo response were HLA-C-restricted CMV-specific TCR beta clonotypes. Totalled public TCR beta family frequency picked out people who carried CMV plus the relevant HLA.

There are 15 residues in the CDR3. Germline values: CDR1 MNHNS, CDR2 SASEGT. Trimming took 2 bases from V and 2 from J, leaving 11 bases between them. Using its own MiXCR run on the reads, TCRdb lists one record per CDR3 protein. Of about 740,000 distinct CDR3 sequences listed, 35% to 45% were seen once; the top ten hold under 3%. V gene TRBV6-1 combines with J gene TRBJ2-3; D possibly corresponds to TRBD1 (5 bases). Sequences were obtained from PBMCs. The receptor comes from a human donor in good health (CMV status not recorded). Some clones in this sample may be carry-over from other donors' samples. The chain's CDR3 is CASSERGSITDTQYF. DNA of the CDR3: TGTGCCAGCAGTGAAAGGGGCAGTATCACAGATACGCAGTATTTT.